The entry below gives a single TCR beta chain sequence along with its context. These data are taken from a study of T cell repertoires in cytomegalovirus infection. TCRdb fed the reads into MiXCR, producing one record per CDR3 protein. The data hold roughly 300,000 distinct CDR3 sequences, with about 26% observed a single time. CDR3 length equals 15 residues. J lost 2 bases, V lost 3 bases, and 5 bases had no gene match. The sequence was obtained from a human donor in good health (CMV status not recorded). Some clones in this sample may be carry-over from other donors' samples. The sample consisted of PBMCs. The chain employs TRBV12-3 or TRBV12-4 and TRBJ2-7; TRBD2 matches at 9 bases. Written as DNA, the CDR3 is TGTGCCAGCAGTTTGAGGCGGGAGGGCCCCTACGAGCAGTACTTC. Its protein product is CASSLRREGPYEQYF.